What follows are 14 T cell receptor beta chains derived from one specimen sequenced in a study of PD-1 blockade in classical Hodgkin lymphoma. Only in-frame clones appear in the TCRdb table, and some are missing; sequencing was by immunoSEQ multiplex PCR. The sample has around 99,000 clones, roughly 76% seen once. Each patient's relapse followed autologous stem cell transplantation, and brentuximab vedotin exposure varied. The material was peripheral blood mononuclear cells (PBMCs), obtained before the second cycle of nivolumab. The receptors shown here come from a human donor with classical Hodgkin lymphoma.

The table lists this clone with a few counts. The chain combines TRBV6-1 with TRBJ1-3; D not resolved. V lost 4 bases, J lost 2 bases, and 12 bases lay in between. Germline V gene sequence: CDR1 MNHNS, CDR2 SASEGT. There are 15 residues in the CDR3. CDR3 amino acids: CASSGTAIPGNTIYF. CDR3 DNA: TGTGCCAGCAGTGGGACTGCAATTCCTGGAAACACCATATATTTT.

The chain has TRBV10-3 and TRBJ1-2; 9 bases align to TRBD1. Trimming at V came to 8 bases and at J to 13 bases, leaving 11 bases not matched to a gene. This CDR3 region has 12 residues. The V gene's germline CDR1 is ENHRY and CDR2 SYGVKD. CDR3 in DNA: TGTGCCATCGGGATCGGGACAGGGATTACCACCTTC. It yields the protein CAIGIGTGITTF.

This clone was seen a handful of times. The chain recombines TRBV28 with TRBJ1-1; possible D gene TRBD1, 6 bases. Germline V gene lookup returns CDR1 MDHEN and CDR2 SYDVKM. This CDR3 contains 15 residues. V dropped 2 bases and J dropped 1 base, with 11 bases sitting between them. The CDR3 sequence: CASSLIPTGNTEAFF. As DNA, the CDR3 is TGTGCCAGCAGTTTAATCCCGACAGGGAACACTGAAGCTTTCTTT.

The chain joins TRBV2 to TRBJ1-2; D gene ambiguous. The CDR3 loop spans 14 amino acids. Per the germline V gene, CDR1 is SNHLY and CDR2 is FYNNEI. V was cut by 3 bases and J by 7 bases, with 15 bases left in between. CDR3 nucleotide sequence: TGTGCCAGCAGTGACTCCCCGAATGAGGGTGGCTACACCTTC. Protein product: CASSDSPNEGGYTF.

The chain combines TRBV6-5 with TRBJ2-7; no firm D call. This CDR3 is 11 amino acids long. V lost 10 bases and J 3 bases, leaving 10 bases between the germline ends. Germline-derived CDR1 and CDR2 are MNHEY and SVGAGI. The CDR3 loop reads CATNSVYEQYF. The CDR3 nucleotides read TGTGCCACCAACTCCGTCTACGAGCAGTACTTC.

The CDR3 sequence is CASSGETQYF. The CDR3 DNA reads as TGTGCCAGCAGCGGAGAGACCCAGTACTTC. The V gene is TRBV7-9, the J gene TRBJ2-5; D uncertain. CDR3 length: 10 residues. Deletions cut 5 bases from V and 4 bases from J, with 2 bases between. CDR1 is SEHNR and CDR2 is FQNEAQ in the germline V gene (reference sequence). The complete variable domain, with remaining parts taken from reference TRBV7-9 and TRBJ2-5, reads DTGVSQNPRHKITKRGQNVTFRCDPISEHNRLYWYRQTLGQGPEFLTYFQNEAQLEKSRLLSDRFSAERPKGSFSTLEIQRTEQGDSAMYLCASSGETQYFGPGTRLLVL.

The chain is built from TRBV4-2 and TRBJ2-7; TRBD2 might be the D (5 bases). The CDR3 loop spans 16 amino acids. The V end lost 0 bases, the J end lost 3 bases, and 15 bases lay between the germline ends. Germline CDR1 reads LGHNA; CDR2 reads YNFKEQ. As DNA, the CDR3 is TGTGCCAGCAGCCAAGATATCCCTCCTAGCCTCTACGAGCAGTACTTC. Protein: CASSQDIPPSLYEQYF.

This clone was observed a handful of times. The J gene is TRBJ1-2, the V gene TRBV15, with D hard to call. Germline CDR1 reads LNHNV; CDR2 reads YYDKDF (reference sequence). CDR3 size: 13 residues. V dropped 6 bases and J dropped 2 bases, with 10 bases sitting between them. The chain's CDR3 is CATSQDQNYGYTF. CDR3 nucleotides: TGTGCCACCAGTCAAGACCAGAACTATGGCTACACCTTC.

This clone was seen once. V is TRBV10-2 and J is TRBJ2-7; 10 bases match TRBD2. Germline assignment: CDR1 WSHSY and CDR2 SAAADI. After removal of 4 bases from V and 7 bases from J, the junction contained 10 bases not matched to a gene. The CDR3 loop spans 15 amino acids. CDR3 sequence: CASSVTSGALGEQYF. The CDR3 nucleotides are TGCGCCAGCAGTGTAACTAGCGGGGCCCTAGGGGAGCAGTACTTC.

This clone has only a few counts. This chain connects TRBV29-1 to TRBJ1-3; perhaps TRBD1 as D (6 bases). Trimming took 2 bases from V and 7 from J, leaving 9 bases between them. The CDR3 length is 12 residues. In germline, CDR1 is SQVTM, CDR2 ANQGSEA. CDR3 sequence: CSVEMGGNTIYF. The CDR3 bases are TGCAGCGTTGAAATGGGGGGCAACACCATATATTTT.

This clone was observed once. Mismatch with germline at one junction end may stem from a read error. This same CDR3 is encoded by further DNA sequences in the sample. The chain is built from TRBV5-6 and TRBJ1-2, with D possibly matching TRBD1 (5 bases). Germline loops: CDR1 SGHDT, CDR2 YYEEEE. The CDR3 length is 12 residues. The CDR3 sequence is CASNRFNYGYTF. CDR3 in DNA: TGCGCCAGTAACAGGTTTAACTATGGCTACACCTTC.

This clone was detected only once. The CDR3 reads CASSSGTGGNTQYF. Here the CDR3 DNA reads TGTGCCAGCAGCTCAGGGACAGGGGGGAATACGCAGTATTTT. This chain links TRBV11-2 with TRBJ2-3, with TRBD1 matching 11 bases. Germline V gene lookup returns CDR1 SGHAT and CDR2 FQNNGV. CDR3 length: 14 amino acids. The V segment lost 4 bases and the J segment 7 bases; nucleotides outside the gene matches: 4.

This clone has more than one count but fewer than ten. This chain uses TRBV5-4 with TRBJ2-7; TRBD2 might be the D (5 bases). The length of the CDR3 is 12 residues. Deletions cut 1 base from V and 7 bases from J, with 9 bases between. CDR1 SGHNT and CDR2 YYREEE come from the germline V gene (reference sequence). CDR3 protein: CASSLWEREQYF. CDR3 DNA sequence: TGTGCCAGCAGCTTGTGGGAGCGGGAGCAGTACTTC.

This chain links TRBV23-1 with TRBJ1-3, with unresolved D. TRBV23-1 is assigned to the ORF class and has an uncertain function. Trimming took 7 bases from V and 0 from J, leaving 10 bases between them. This CDR3 is built from 14 residues. The CDR3 is CASKPGHSGNTIYF. Written as DNA, the CDR3 is TGCGCCAGCAAGCCAGGCCACTCTGGAAACACCATATATTTT.